These 12 T cell receptor beta chains were sequenced from one sample in a study of T cells in Graves' hyperthyroidism and ophthalmopathy. What was amplified from RNA transcripts were TCR beta CDR3 regions. The HTBI primer set drove a first-round RT-PCR of the TCR CDR3. Using its own MiXCR run on the multiplex PCR reads, TCRdb lists one record per CDR3 protein. Of about 96,000 distinct CDR3 sequences in the sample, about half are singletons; the top ten hold around 29%. Sequencing was performed on blood. The receptors shown here come from a woman in her forties with Graves' hyperthyroidism.

Ten or more counts support this clonotype. The J gene is TRBJ1-1, the V gene TRBV7-9; D unresolved. Trimming cost V 8 bases and J 0 bases, with 7 bases left between them. Germline assignment: CDR1 SEHNR and CDR2 FQNEAQ (reference sequence). The CDR3 is 12 amino acids. CDR3 bases: TGTGCCAGCCAGCAGATGAACACTGAAGCTTTCTTT. Encoded protein: CASQQMNTEAFF.

This clonotype has at least ten counts. The chain carries TRBV7-2 and TRBJ1-2, with D possibly TRBD1 on 5 matching bases. CDR3 length equals 14 residues. V lost 2 bases, J lost 3 bases, and 10 bases lay in between. Germline CDR1 and CDR2: SGHTA and FQGNSA. DNA of the CDR3: TGTGCCAGCAGCTTAATCCGGGGCGACTATGGCTACACCTTC. Its protein is CASSLIRGDYGYTF.

V and J are TRBV25-1 and TRBJ1-5; TRBD1 matches at 10 bases. The CDR3 extends over 15 amino acids. Losses at the gene ends were 3 bases for V and 7 bases for J; bases not matched to a gene: 6. The V gene's germline CDR1 is MGHDK and CDR2 SYGVNS. The CDR3 region is CASSERGQGGQPQHF. The DNA of the CDR3 is TGTGCCAGCAGTGAGCGCGGACAGGGGGGACAGCCCCAGCATTTT.

V usage is TRBV6-1 and J usage is TRBJ2-2, with 9 bases that match TRBD1. J was trimmed by 2 bases and V by 9 bases; bases with no gene match: 7. There are 15 residues in the CDR3. Germline V gives CDR1 MNHNS, CDR2 SASEGT. The CDR3 sequence is CARGTGRPNTGELFF. For the CDR3, the DNA is TGTGCCAGAGGGACAGGGCGTCCTAACACCGGGGAGCTGTTTTTT.

J is TRBJ2-7 and V is TRBV10-2; 12 positions match TRBD2. The V gene's germline CDR1 is WSHSY and CDR2 SAAADI. Trimming took 8 bases from V and 4 from J; bases not matched to a gene: 12. The CDR3 is 16 residues long. The CDR3 spells CASQPLAGGPRYEQYF. The CDR3 bases are TGCGCCAGCCAGCCCCTAGCGGGAGGGCCCCGGTACGAGCAGTACTTC.

The chain joins TRBV19 to TRBJ2-5; TRBD1 might be the D (7 bases). Germline CDR1 reads LNHDA; CDR2 reads SQIVND (reference sequence). Trimming removed 3 bases from V and 7 bases from J, with 21 bases in between. The CDR3 is made up of 16 amino acids. CDR3 nucleotides: TGTGCCAGTAGTATTTTGGCGGGACAGCCTCGTGCGACCCAGTACTTC. Encoded protein: CASSILAGQPRATQYF.

This chain connects TRBV7-2 to TRBJ1-5; a weak D match, TRBD1 (6 bases). Trimming took off 3 bases at V and 0 bases at J, with 9 bases between the two ends. This CDR3 has 15 amino acids. The germline CDR1 and CDR2 sequences are SGHTA and FQGNSA. CDR3: CASSFTGNSNQPQHF. Here the CDR3 DNA reads TGTGCCAGCAGCTTTACAGGGAATAGCAATCAGCCCCAGCATTTT.

This clonotype has only a few counts. The V and J genes are TRBV29-1 and TRBJ2-7; 9 positions agree with TRBD1. V lost 7 bases to trimming and J lost 4 bases; unmatched junction nucleotides: 5. Germline V gene lookup returns CDR1 SQVTM and CDR2 ANQGSEA. The CDR3 covers 12 residues. This CDR3 is CSEQGARYEQYF. For the CDR3, the DNA is TGCAGCGAACAGGGGGCTCGGTACGAGCAGTACTTC.

This clonotype was seen only a few times. This rearrangement joins TRBV7-9 to TRBJ2-7; 8 bases map to TRBD2. V dropped 1 base and J dropped 3; count of bases not matched to a gene: 8. There are 16 residues in the CDR3. Germline-derived CDR1 and CDR2 are SEHNR and FQNEAQ (reference sequence). The CDR3 bases are TGTGCCAGCAGCTTAGGGGCTAGCGGGCGACGCTACGAGCAGTACTTC. Protein sequence: CASSLGASGRRYEQYF.

The V and J genes are TRBV10-1 and TRBJ2-5; 7 nucleotides agree with TRBD1. Germline CDR1 WNHNN, CDR2 SYGVQD (reference sequence). The V segment lost 9 bases and the J segment 2 bases; nucleotides outside the gene matches: 15. This CDR3 region has 16 residues. CDR3 bases: TGCGCCAGGAGTTCCCTACTTACGACAGGGCAAGAGACCCAGTACTTC. Translated: CARSSLLTTGQETQYF.

The rearrangement uses TRBV7-9 and TRBJ2-7; D gene ambiguous. CDR3 size: 13 residues. Trimming removed 0 bases from V and 4 bases from J, with 7 bases in between. The germline V gene encodes CDR1 SEHNR and CDR2 FQNEAQ (reference sequence). The CDR3 DNA reads as TGTGCCAGCAGCTTAGCAGGGTTGTACGAGCAGTACTTC. As protein: CASSLAGLYEQYF.

This clonotype was observed at least ten times. The chain employs TRBV19 and TRBJ1-5; unclear D gene. The CDR3 sequence is 13 residues long. Trimming shortened V by 0 bases and J by 9 bases, and 9 bases separated the two germline ends. In germline, CDR1 is LNHDA, CDR2 SQIVND (reference sequence). CDR3 bases: TGTGCCAGTAGTATAGACCCCCCCATGCCCCAGCATTTT. Its translation: CASSIDPPMPQHF.